The 12 T cell receptor beta chains presented below share a single source sample, sequenced in a study of T-cell reconstitution after alpha-beta-depleted transplantation in children. Unique molecular identifiers were incorporated during preparation of the TCRbeta library. TCRdb processed the PCR reads anew with MiXCR; each CDR3 protein has one entry. The table shows 700,000 to 850,000 distinct CDR3 sequences, with around 15% occurring only once. Here the sequenced sample was PBMCs, mostly from graft donor cells, taken 360 days after TCRalphabeta/CD19-depleted stem cell transplant. All receptors come from a male patient younger than 18 who had a stem cell transplant for acute lymphoblastic leukemia, so the T cells may come from the graft donor.

This clonotype was seen only a few times. The chain is built from TRBV11-2 and TRBJ2-5; possible D gene TRBD2, 5 bases. Germline lookup yields CDR1 SGHAT and CDR2 FQNNGV. Trimming removed 4 bases from V and 0 bases from J, with 15 bases in between. The CDR3 runs to 16 residues. The CDR3 region is CASSSLWARDQETQYF. CDR3 DNA sequence: TGTGCCAGCAGCTCTTTGTGGGCGCGGGACCAAGAGACCCAGTACTTC.

This chain links TRBV5-1 with TRBJ2-3, with 10 bases fitting TRBD1. The CDR3 length is 16 residues. V was pared by 3 bases and J by 4 bases, with 8 bases of the junction left unmatched. In germline, CDR1 is SGHRS, CDR2 YFSETQ. The CDR3 bases are TGCGCCAGCAGCTCCCGACAGGGGGCGAGGGCAGATACGCAGTATTTT. Its translation: CASSSRQGARADTQYF.

This clonotype was counted only a few times. CDR3 in DNA: TGCGCCAGCAGCCAAAGAGGTTACTACGAGCAGTACTTC. As protein: CASSQRGYYEQYF. The chain combines TRBV4-1 with TRBJ2-7; D gene uncertain. V dropped 2 bases and J dropped 3 bases, with 8 bases sitting between them. CDR3 length: 13 amino acids. Germline V gene lookup returns CDR1 MGHRA and CDR2 YSYEKL.

With respect to this clonotype: A much larger clonotype is one base distant, so this may be a read error. The V gene is TRBV5-1, the J gene TRBJ2-3, with D hard to call. The length of the CDR3 is 15 residues. Germline lookup yields CDR1 SGHRS and CDR2 YFSETQ. The CDR3 nucleotides are TGCGCCAGCAGCCTGGACCGGCGCCGGGCAGATATGCAGTATTTT. Protein product: CASSLDRRRADMQYF.

This clonotype was counted between two and nine times. The chain joins TRBV20-1 to TRBJ1-1; 8 positions match TRBD1. J lost 1 base, V lost 3 bases, and 7 bases had no gene match. The CDR3 length is 15 residues. In germline, CDR1 is DFQATT, CDR2 SNEGSKA (reference sequence). CDR3 sequence: CSARLQGAGNTEAFF. In DNA, the CDR3 is TGCAGTGCTAGGCTCCAGGGGGCAGGGAACACTGAAGCTTTCTTT.

This clonotype was found a few times. V is TRBV24-1 and J is TRBJ2-1, with D perhaps matching TRBD2 (5 bases). This CDR3 spans 14 amino acids. The germline V gene encodes CDR1 KGHDR and CDR2 SFDVKD. V lost 4 bases, J lost 6 bases, and 12 bases lay in between. CDR3 loop: CATSERLAVNEQFF. The CDR3 bases are TGTGCCACCAGTGAACGGCTAGCAGTCAATGAGCAGTTCTTC.

This clonotype was seen ten or more times. The chain joins TRBV5-1 to TRBJ2-3; D ambiguous. The germline V gene has CDR1 SGHRS and CDR2 YFSETQ. The CDR3 is made up of 13 amino acids. V was clipped by 2 bases and J by 5 bases, with 9 bases between them. As DNA, the CDR3 is TGCGCCAGCAGCTTAATAGACCTAGATACGCAGTATTTT. As protein: CASSLIDLDTQYF.

The chain carries TRBV2 and TRBJ2-1, with 7 bases aligning to TRBD2. This CDR3 comprises 15 residues. The germline V gene has CDR1 SNHLY and CDR2 FYNNEI. The J segment lost 4 bases and the V segment lost 0 bases, leaving 3 bases of the junction unmatched. The CDR3 protein is CASSEARGRYNEQFF. CDR3 coding DNA: TGTGCCAGCAGTGAAGCTCGCGGGAGATACAATGAGCAGTTCTTC.

The rearrangement uses TRBV13 and TRBJ2-7; no clear D. Trimming cost V 3 bases and J 7 bases, with 13 bases left between them. CDR1 is PRHDT and CDR2 is FYEKMQ in the germline V gene (reference sequence). There are 13 residues in the CDR3. CDR3 in DNA: TGTGCCAGCAGCTTCCCAGGAGCAAAGGAGCAGTACTTC. Protein: CASSFPGAKEQYF. The complete variable domain, with remaining parts taken from reference TRBV13 and TRBJ2-7, reads AAGVIQSPRHLIKEKRETATLKCYPIPRHDTVYWYQQGPGQDPQFLISFYEKMQSDKGSIPDRFSAQQFSDYHSELNMSSLELGDSALYFCASSFPGAKEQYFGPGTRLTVT.

The gene calls are TRBV14 and TRBJ2-5, with a weak D call TRBD1 (8 bases). Germline loops: CDR1 SGHDN, CDR2 FVKESK. The CDR3 extends over 15 amino acids. The V and J ends lost 3 bases and 5 bases respectively, with 16 bases between them. The CDR3 loop is CASSHPNRGGETQYF. The CDR3 nucleotides read TGTGCCAGCAGCCACCCCAACAGGGGGGGGGAGACCCAGTACTTC.

This clonotype turned up a few times. The chain has TRBV7-9 and TRBJ2-7; D is unclear. V lost 5 bases, J lost 6 bases, and 20 bases lay in between. Looked up from germline, CDR1 is SEHNR and CDR2 is FQNEAQ (reference sequence). This CDR3 contains 15 residues. For the CDR3, the DNA is TGTGCCAGCAGCCTTCGTGGGGTAGGATCGTTCGAGCAGTACTTC. Residues: CASSLRGVGSFEQYF.

This clonotype was detected many times. This chain links TRBV5-1 with TRBJ2-4, with TRBD1 as a possible D gene (6 bases). The V gene's germline CDR1 is SGHRS and CDR2 YFSETQ. Trimming removed 4 bases from V and 1 base from J, with 15 bases in between. There are 16 residues in the CDR3. In DNA form, the CDR3 reads TGCGCCAGCAGCCCCGGGACACTGAGGGCCAAAAACATTCAGTACTTC. Protein: CASSPGTLRAKNIQYF. The entire variable domain, with the rest obtained from reference TRBV5-1 and TRBJ2-4, is as follows: KAGVTQTPRYLIKTRGQQVTLSCSPISGHRSVSWYQQTPGQGLQFLFEYFSETQRNKGNFPGRFSGRQFSNSRSEMNVSTLELGDSALYLCASSPGTLRAKNIQYFGAGTRLSVL.